This T cell receptor beta chain was identified in a study of cytomegalovirus exposure and HLA in healthy donors. The study, taken as a whole, reports: TCR beta chains associated with HLA were, in a later analysis, more clonally expanded than equally common others. When analyzed later, the rates of TCR association showed variation by HLA locus, with DRB1 the most and HLA-C the fewest.

CDR3 length: 19 residues. V lost 5 bases, J lost 5 bases, and 19 bases stayed unmatched. The germline V gene has CDR1 SGHVS and CDR2 FQNEAQ. This clone has only a few counts. Antigen specificity is unknown. PCR involved 60 Vbeta and 13 Jbeta primers. Produced via immunoSEQ multiplex PCR; TCRdb's table is partial and in-frame only. The table includes 100,000 to 150,000 clones, 75% to 90% detected once. The TCR was taken from a man aged 18 to 29 in good health and CMV-seropositive. Input material: PBMCs. The V gene is TRBV7-8, the J gene TRBJ2-1, with 9 positions matching TRBD2. This CDR3 reads CASSPRELAGPLGHNEQFF. Written as DNA, the CDR3 is TGTGCCAGCAGCCCCCGAGAACTAGCGGGTCCCCTCGGCCACAATGAGCAGTTCTTC.